This record looks at one T cell receptor beta chain sequence and its context. Its antigen is currently unknown. In germline, CDR1 is SGHTA, CDR2 FQGNSA. The CDR3 loop spans 15 amino acids. The V and J ends lost 1 base and 1 base, in that order; junction bases with no gene match: 2. The source of the sample is a study of T cell repertoires in cytomegalovirus infection. Study information: Public TCR beta signature analysis indicated the presence of both CMV infection and matching HLA type. Overall study findings and caveats: Public TCR beta family frequency separated CMV-and-HLA carriers, including in an independent cohort. Across the ex vivo response, the dominant clonotypes were HLA-C-restricted CMV-specific TCR beta clonotypes.

Using its own MiXCR run on the reads, TCRdb lists one record per CDR3 protein. The profile covers some 900,000 distinct CDR3 sequences, with roughly 33% appearing a single time and roughly 12% taken by the ten largest. Sequenced material: cultured CD8+ T cells from PBMCs, taken from culture after CMV antigen stimulation. This clonotype was obtained from a human donor in good health (CMV status not recorded). Some clones in this sample may be carry-over from other donors' samples. The V gene is TRBV7-2, the J gene TRBJ2-7; TRBD2 aligns across 9 bases. DNA for the CDR3: TGTGCCAGCAGCTTAGAGGCGGGGGGGTCCTACGAGCAGTACTTC. Protein: CASSLEAGGSYEQYF.